The clone carrying this T cell receptor (beta chain) was observed a few times. Its antigen remains unknown. Trimming cost V 5 bases and J 5 bases, with 18 bases left between them. The CDR3 contains 16 residues. CDR1 and CDR2 from the germline V gene are SGHVS and FNYEAQ. A second PCR of 7 to 11 cycles used a sample-barcoded 5' primer and a J-beta primer mix. Unique molecular identifiers of 12 random nucleotides labeled each cDNA. Every sample produced at least 2.5 million CDR3-containing paired-end reads. TCRdb called the 5' RACE reads again in MiXCR, with one record for every CDR3 protein. The sample holds 1.2 million to 1.5 million distinct CDR3 sequences, approximately 40% seen once. The data are from a study of blood T cells in healthy people across ages. Study-level findings and limits: In these data, TCR beta diversity tracked strongly with naive T cell percentage.

Material: blood. The clonotype was recovered from a woman aged 18-30 years in good health. This chain links TRBV7-6 with TRBJ2-2; D might be TRBD2 (7 bases). CDR3 nucleotides: TGTGCCAGCAGCCCCCGAACGGGGGGCTGGACCGGGGAGCTGTTTTTT. This codes for CASSPRTGGWTGELFF.